The 18 T cell receptor beta chains listed next were all sequenced from one sample in a study of blood T cell repertoires in COVID-19. The protocol was immunoSEQ multiplex PCR, while the TCRdb copy is restricted to in-frame clones and leaves out a portion. The table records 45,000 to 55,000 clones, 86% of them present only once. Sequenced sample: peripheral blood. The receptors shown here come from a man between 65 and 80 years old with active COVID-19.

This chain links TRBV4-3 with TRBJ1-1; the match to TRBD1 covers 11 bases. V gave up 0 bases and J gave up 4 bases; unmatched junction bases: 7. Germline loops: CDR1 LGHNA, CDR2 YSLEER. This CDR3 contains 17 residues. This chain's CDR3 is CASSQDIGQGATTEAFF. Written as DNA, the CDR3 is TGCGCCAGCAGCCAAGATATAGGACAGGGGGCTACCACTGAAGCTTTCTTT.

This chain uses TRBV5-1 with TRBJ2-3; tentatively, D is TRBD1 (6 bases). The V gene lost 1 base and the J gene lost 3 bases, with 15 bases spanning the gap. Germline values: CDR1 SGHRS, CDR2 YFSETQ. The CDR3 totals 16 residues. CDR3 residues: CASSLLQGFGTDTQYF. CDR3 sequence (DNA): TGCGCCAGCAGCTTGCTACAGGGATTTGGGACAGATACGCAGTATTTT.

J is TRBJ1-1 and V is TRBV3-1 (or the pseudogene TRBV3-2), with D tentatively TRBD1 (6 bases). V was trimmed by 1 base and J by 4 bases, leaving 13 bases between them. Germline CDR1 and CDR2: LGHDT and YNNKEL (reference sequence). This CDR3 is 15 amino acids long. DNA for the CDR3: TGTGCCAGCAGCCAAGGGGCAGGGGTTAGCACTGAAGCTTTCTTT. Its protein product is CASSQGAGVSTEAFF.

This rearrangement joins TRBV30 to TRBJ2-7; the D gene is possibly TRBD1 (5 bases). Trimming shortened V by 1 base and J by 6 bases, and 13 bases separated the two germline ends. This CDR3 is built from 13 residues. The germline CDR1 and CDR2 sequences are GTSNPN and SVGIG (reference sequence). The CDR3 nucleotides are TGTGCCTGGAGTGAAAGGGGTGCAGGCGAGCAGTACTTC. Protein: CAWSERGAGEQYF.

The genes are TRBV27 and TRBJ2-7; tentative D call: TRBD1 (7 bases). CDR1 and CDR2 (germline): MNHEY, SMNVEV (reference sequence). CDR3 length: 14 amino acids. Deletions cut 3 bases from V and 4 bases from J, with 13 bases between. The CDR3 region is CASSFETGTYEQYF. DNA of the CDR3: TGTGCCAGCAGTTTTGAGACAGGGACTTACGAGCAGTACTTC.

CDR3 sequence (DNA): TGTGCCAGCAGCCCCGTAGCGGGGGCTCGAGGGGCCAACGTCCTGACTTTC. Translating it yields CASSPVAGARGANVLTF. V and J are TRBV7-6 and TRBJ2-6; 9 positions match TRBD2. Looked up from germline, CDR1 is SGHVS and CDR2 is FNYEAQ. The length of the CDR3 is 17 residues. V was clipped by 5 bases and J by 4 bases; unmatched bases: 9.

By share, this clone ranks as medium-sized. The chain uses TRBV6-2 or TRBV6-3 and TRBJ2-5; maybe TRBD2 (6 bases). The CDR3 consists of 14 residues. Trimming left V 5 bases short and J 1 base short, with 11 bases between. Germline lookup yields CDR1 MNHEY and CDR2 SVGEGT. CDR3 nucleotides: TGTGCCAGCAGTATTCGGACTACCCAAGAGACCCAGTACTTC. Amino acids: CASSIRTTQETQYF.

This rearrangement joins TRBV2 to TRBJ1-2; 8 bases are shared with TRBD1. Germline loops: CDR1 SNHLY, CDR2 FYNNEI. Trimming took 5 bases from V and 6 from J; bases not matched to a gene: 5. The CDR3 covers 13 residues. CDR3 residues: CASSTAGQDGYTF. CDR3 bases: TGTGCCAGCAGTACAGCGGGACAGGATGGCTACACCTTC.

This chain connects TRBV6-4 to TRBJ2-3; a weak D match, TRBD1 (6 bases). CDR1 is MRHNA, CDR2 SNTAGT, per germline. The CDR3 extends over 16 amino acids. Trimming stripped 4 bases from V and 2 bases from J, with 16 bases between. DNA for the CDR3: TGTGCCAGCAGTGTCCAGGGGTATCCCTCCACAGATACGCAGTATTTT. Encoded protein: CASSVQGYPSTDTQYF.

This chain uses TRBV6-2 or TRBV6-3 with TRBJ2-7, with 12 bases that match TRBD2. The V gene's germline CDR1 is MNHEY and CDR2 SVGEGT. Trimming took 0 bases from V and 2 from J; bases not matched to a gene: 11. This CDR3 has 19 amino acids. CDR3 sequence reads: CASSYSRTSGDPKPYEQYF. The CDR3 coding sequence is TGTGCCAGCAGTTACTCCAGGACTAGCGGGGATCCGAAGCCCTACGAGCAGTACTTC.

J is TRBJ2-3 and V is TRBV29-1, with a tentative D call TRBD1 (7 bases). The CDR3 has 16 residues. CDR1 is SQVTM, CDR2 ANQGSEA, per germline. Trimming removed 1 base at V and 3 bases at J, with 17 bases between. CDR3 coding DNA: TGCAGCGTTGAAGGCGGGACGCCCAGGGGGACAGATACGCAGTATTTT. Protein product: CSVEGGTPRGTDTQYF.

DNA for the CDR3: TGTGCCAGCAGTTACTCGACTACCTACGAGCAGTACTTC. Protein product: CASSYSTTYEQYF. The genes are TRBV6-2 or TRBV6-3 and TRBJ2-7; the D gene is possibly TRBD2 (5 bases). Trimming took 0 bases from V and 2 from J, leaving 5 bases between them. Germline V CDR1 and CDR2: MNHEY, SVGEGT. The CDR3 covers 13 residues.

This sequence joins TRBV29-1 and TRBJ1-2; D call uncertain. V lost 4 bases and J 7 bases, leaving 19 bases between the germline ends. CDR3 size: 14 residues. Germline V lookup: CDR1 SQVTM, CDR2 ANQGSEA. The CDR3 nucleotides are TGCAGCGTTGGGGGAGGAGGAGGTTTGGGTGGCTACACCTTC. Its protein is CSVGGGGGLGGYTF.

The V and J genes are TRBV10-3 and TRBJ2-3; D is uncertain. The CDR3 runs to 15 residues. V was pared by 2 bases and J by 1 base, with 10 bases between. Germline lookup yields CDR1 ENHRY and CDR2 SYGVKD. CDR3 in amino acids: CAISEASGGTDTQYF. The CDR3 nucleotides read TGTGCCATCAGTGAGGCCTCCGGAGGCACAGATACGCAGTATTTT.

CDR3 sequence reads: CASSLGGQNTEAFF. As DNA, the CDR3 is TGTGCCAGCAGCTTGGGGGGGCAGAACACTGAAGCTTTCTTT. The chain is built from TRBV11-2 and TRBJ1-1; D might be TRBD1 (6 bases). The CDR3 runs 14 residues. Germline V gene lookup returns CDR1 SGHAT and CDR2 FQNNGV. With 3 bases removed from V and 1 base from J, the gap between germline ends came to 9 bases.

This chain uses TRBV4-3 with TRBJ2-7; tentatively, D is TRBD1 (6 bases). The CDR3 extends over 13 amino acids. Germline lookup yields CDR1 LGHNA and CDR2 YSLEER. Between the trimmed V and J ends, which lost 2 bases and 7 bases, there was a span of 12 bases. The CDR3 region is CASSQSADSEQYF. The CDR3 region has the DNA TGCGCCAGCAGCCAATCTGCGGACAGTGAGCAGTACTTC.

V gene TRBV5-4 combines with J gene TRBJ2-7; D gene uncertain. CDR1 is SGHNT and CDR2 is YYREEE in the germline V gene (reference sequence). The CDR3 loop spans 14 amino acids. V was cut by 0 bases and J by 2 bases, with 9 bases left in between. The DNA for the CDR3 is TGTGCCAGCAGCTTGGTGGGCCGTACCTACGAGCAGTACTTC. It encodes CASSLVGRTYEQYF.

The J gene is TRBJ1-5, the V gene TRBV27, with D uncertain. Trimming cost V 3 bases and J 2 bases, with 5 bases left between them. CDR3 length: 13 amino acids. Germline CDR1 and CDR2: MNHEY and SMNVEV (reference sequence). Here the CDR3 DNA reads TGTGCCAGCAGTTTTTCGGGCAATCAGCCCCAGCATTTT. Its translation: CASSFSGNQPQHF.